This TCR beta chain was profiled in a study of T-cell reconstitution after alpha-beta-depleted transplantation in children. Findings and limits, study-wide: The origin of high day-60 TCRbeta diversity in some patients lay in surviving recipient T cells and thymic progenitors. Reported findings indicate that, about two months after transplant, alpha-beta T cells came from several hundred expanded clones, which were derived from non-depleted graft cells. T cells produced anew were the main source of T-cell counts and diversity one year after transplant.

The germline gives CDR1 SGHAT, CDR2 FQNNGV. The CDR3 runs to 18 residues. V shed 2 bases and J shed 0 bases, with 20 bases lying between them. It was with unique molecular identifiers that the TCRbeta library was prepared. Using its own MiXCR run on the PCR reads, TCRdb lists one record per CDR3 protein. The table shows about 980,000 distinct CDR3 sequences, with roughly 31% occurring only once. In the case of this clonotype: What it recognizes is unknown.

The sequence was collected from a boy under two years old who had a stem cell transplant for SCID, so the T cells may come from the graft donor. The input for sequencing was PBMCs, mostly from graft donor cells, taken 360 days after TCRalphabeta/CD19-depleted stem cell transplant. This sequence joins TRBV11-2 and TRBJ2-7; the D gene is possibly TRBD2 (7 bases). CDR3 loop: CASSLRRSAGASSYEQYF. The CDR3 DNA follows: TGTGCCAGCAGCTTACGGAGGTCGGCGGGGGCGAGCTCCTACGAGCAGTACTTC.